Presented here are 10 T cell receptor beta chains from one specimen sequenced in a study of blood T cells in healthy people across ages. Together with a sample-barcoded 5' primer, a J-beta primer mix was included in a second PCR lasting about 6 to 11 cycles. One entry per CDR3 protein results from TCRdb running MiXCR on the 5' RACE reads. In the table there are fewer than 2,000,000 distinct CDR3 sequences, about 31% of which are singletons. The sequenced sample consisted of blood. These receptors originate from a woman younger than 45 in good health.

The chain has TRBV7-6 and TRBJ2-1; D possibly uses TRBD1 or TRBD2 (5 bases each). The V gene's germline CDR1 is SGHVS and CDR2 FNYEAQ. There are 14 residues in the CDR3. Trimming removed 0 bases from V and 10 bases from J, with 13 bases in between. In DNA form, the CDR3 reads TGTGCCAGCAGCTTAGCGCGTCCTGGGACCGAGCAGTTCTTC. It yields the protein CASSLARPGTEQFF.

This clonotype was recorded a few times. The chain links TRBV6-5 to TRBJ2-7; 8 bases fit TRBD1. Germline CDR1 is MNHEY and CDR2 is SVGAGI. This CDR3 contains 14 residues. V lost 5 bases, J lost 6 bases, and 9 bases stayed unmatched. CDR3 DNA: TGTGCCAGCAGTCAGGGGGCGCTCAGTGTCGAGCAGTACTTC. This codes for CASSQGALSVEQYF.

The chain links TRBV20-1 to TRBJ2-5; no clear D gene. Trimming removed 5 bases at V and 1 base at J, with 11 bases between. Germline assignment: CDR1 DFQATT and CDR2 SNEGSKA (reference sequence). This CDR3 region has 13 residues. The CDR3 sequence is CSAYGRLQETQYF. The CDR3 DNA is TGCAGTGCTTACGGACGGCTCCAAGAGACCCAGTACTTC.

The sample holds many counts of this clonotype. This CDR3 reads CASRATYEQYF. In DNA form, the CDR3 reads TGTGCCAGCAGGGCCACCTACGAGCAGTACTTC. The V and J genes are TRBV7-9 and TRBJ2-7; D remains ambiguous. The V end lost 6 bases, the J end lost 2 bases, and 5 bases lay between the germline ends. The CDR3 extends over 11 amino acids. Germline CDR1 reads SEHNR; CDR2 reads FQNEAQ (reference sequence). Full variable domain (outside the CDR3, taken from reference TRBV7-9 and TRBJ2-7): DTGVSQNPRHKITKRGQNVTFRCDPISEHNRLYWYRQTLGQGPEFLTYFQNEAQLEKSRLLSDRFSAERPKGSFSTLEIQRTEQGDSAMYLCASRATYEQYFGPGTRLTVT.

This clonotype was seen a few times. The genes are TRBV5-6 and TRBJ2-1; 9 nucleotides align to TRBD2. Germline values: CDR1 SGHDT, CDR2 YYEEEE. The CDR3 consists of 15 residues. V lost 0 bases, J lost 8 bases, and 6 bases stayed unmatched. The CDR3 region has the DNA TGTGCCAGCAGCTTGGGGGGGACTAGCAGGGATGAGCAGTTCTTC. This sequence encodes CASSLGGTSRDEQFF.

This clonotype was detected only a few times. CDR3 protein: CASKPGGYYGYTF. The CDR3 DNA is TGTGCCAGCAAACCAGGGGGTTACTATGGCTACACCTTC. V is TRBV6-4 and J is TRBJ1-2, with TRBD1 matching over 7 bases. This CDR3 comprises 13 residues. V lost 7 bases, J lost 3 bases, and 5 bases stayed unmatched. CDR1 and CDR2 from the germline V gene are MRHNA and SNTAGT.

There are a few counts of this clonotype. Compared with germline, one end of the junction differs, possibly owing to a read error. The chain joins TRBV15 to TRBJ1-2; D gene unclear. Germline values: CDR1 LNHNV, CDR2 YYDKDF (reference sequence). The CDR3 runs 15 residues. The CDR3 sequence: CATSRESSQNYGYTF. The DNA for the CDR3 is TGCGCCACCAGCAGAGAATCCTCGCAGAACTATGGCTACACCTTC.

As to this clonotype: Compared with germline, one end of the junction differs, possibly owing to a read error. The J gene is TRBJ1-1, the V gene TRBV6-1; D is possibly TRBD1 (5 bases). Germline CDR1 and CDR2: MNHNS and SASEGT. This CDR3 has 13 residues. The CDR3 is CASTEGANTEAFF. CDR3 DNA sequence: TGTGCCAGCACTGAAGGGGCGAACACTGAAGCTTTCTTT.

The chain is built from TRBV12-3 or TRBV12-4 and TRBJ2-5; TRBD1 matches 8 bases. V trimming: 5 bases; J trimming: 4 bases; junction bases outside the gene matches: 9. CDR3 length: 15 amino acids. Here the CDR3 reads CASSPLTGVGETQYF. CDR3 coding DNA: TGTGCCAGCAGTCCACTGACAGGGGTGGGAGAGACCCAGTACTTC.

The CDR3 sequence is CASSDSGHVNYGYTF. CDR3 nucleotides: TGTGCCAGCAGTGATTCGGGACACGTTAACTATGGCTACACCTTC. The chain recombines TRBV6-1 with TRBJ1-2; D is perhaps TRBD1 (6 bases). Germline assignment: CDR1 MNHNS and CDR2 SASEGT. The CDR3 spans 15 residues. Trimming pared 3 bases from V and 1 base from J, leaving 12 bases between.